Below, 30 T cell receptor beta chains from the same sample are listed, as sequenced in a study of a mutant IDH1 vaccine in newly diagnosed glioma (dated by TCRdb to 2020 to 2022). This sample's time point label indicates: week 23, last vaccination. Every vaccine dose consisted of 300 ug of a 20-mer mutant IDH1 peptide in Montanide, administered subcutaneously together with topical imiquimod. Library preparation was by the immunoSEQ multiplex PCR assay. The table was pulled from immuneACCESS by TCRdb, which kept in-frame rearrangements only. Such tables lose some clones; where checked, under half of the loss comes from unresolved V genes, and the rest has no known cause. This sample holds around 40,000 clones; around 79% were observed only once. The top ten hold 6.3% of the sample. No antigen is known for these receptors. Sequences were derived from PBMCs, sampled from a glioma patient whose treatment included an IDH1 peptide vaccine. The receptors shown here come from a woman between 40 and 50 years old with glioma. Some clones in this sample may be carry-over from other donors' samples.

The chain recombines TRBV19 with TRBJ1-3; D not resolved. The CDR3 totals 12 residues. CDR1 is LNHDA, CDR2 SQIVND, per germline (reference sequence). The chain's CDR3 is CGVRSSGNTIYF. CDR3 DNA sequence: TGTGGTGTACGAAGCTCTGGAAACACCATATATTTT.

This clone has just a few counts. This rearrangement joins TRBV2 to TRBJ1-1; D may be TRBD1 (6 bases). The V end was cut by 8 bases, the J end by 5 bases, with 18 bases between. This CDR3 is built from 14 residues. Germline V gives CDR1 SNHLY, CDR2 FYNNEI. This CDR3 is CASRPPGAGTEAFF. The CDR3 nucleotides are TGTGCCAGCCGTCCCCCGGGGGCAGGGACTGAAGCTTTCTTT.

The CDR3 loop is CASSKALYWTGVNQPQHF. The DNA for the CDR3 is TGTGCCAGCAGCAAAGCGCTTTATTGGACAGGGGTCAATCAGCCCCAGCATTTT. The chain combines TRBV21-1 with TRBJ1-5; the D call of TRBD1 is as the table states it, not checked on the DNA. TRBV21-1 has pseudogene status. The CDR3 extends over 18 amino acids.

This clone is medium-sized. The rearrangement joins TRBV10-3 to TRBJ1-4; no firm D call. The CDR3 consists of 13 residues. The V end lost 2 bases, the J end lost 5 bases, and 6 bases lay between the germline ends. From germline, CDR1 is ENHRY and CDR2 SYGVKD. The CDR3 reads CAISEPRNEKLFF. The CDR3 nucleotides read TGTGCCATCAGTGAGCCGAGAAATGAAAAACTGTTTTTT.

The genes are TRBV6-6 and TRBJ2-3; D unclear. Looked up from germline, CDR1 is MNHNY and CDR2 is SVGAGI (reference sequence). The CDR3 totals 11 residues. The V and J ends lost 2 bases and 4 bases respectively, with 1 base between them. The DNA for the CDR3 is TGTGCCAGCAGTTACGCAGATACGCAGTATTTT. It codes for CASSYADTQYF.

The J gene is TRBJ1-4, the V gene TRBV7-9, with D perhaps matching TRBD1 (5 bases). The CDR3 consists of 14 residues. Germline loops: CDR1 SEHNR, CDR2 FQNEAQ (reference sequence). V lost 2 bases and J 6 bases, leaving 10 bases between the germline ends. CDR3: CASSLNQGHEKLFF. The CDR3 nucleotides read TGTGCCAGCAGCTTAAATCAGGGTCATGAAAAACTGTTTTTT.

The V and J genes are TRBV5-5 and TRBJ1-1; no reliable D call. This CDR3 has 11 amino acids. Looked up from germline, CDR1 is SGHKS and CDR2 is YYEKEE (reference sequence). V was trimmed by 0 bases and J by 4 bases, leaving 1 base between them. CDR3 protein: CASSLGTEAFF. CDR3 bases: TGTGCCAGCAGCTTGGGCACTGAAGCTTTCTTT.

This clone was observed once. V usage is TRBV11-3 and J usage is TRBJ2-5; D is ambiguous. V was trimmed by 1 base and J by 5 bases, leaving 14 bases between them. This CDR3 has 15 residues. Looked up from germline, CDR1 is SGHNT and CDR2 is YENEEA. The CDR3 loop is CASSLGGTTPETQYF. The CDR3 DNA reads TGTGCCAGCAGCTTAGGGGGAACTACCCCTGAGACCCAGTACTTC.

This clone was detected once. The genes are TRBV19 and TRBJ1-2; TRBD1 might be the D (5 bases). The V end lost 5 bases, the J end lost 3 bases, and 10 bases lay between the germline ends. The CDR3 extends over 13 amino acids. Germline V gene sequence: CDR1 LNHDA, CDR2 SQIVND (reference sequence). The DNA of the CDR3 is TGTGCCAGTAGTCTGGGACGCTACTATGGCTACACCTTC. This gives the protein CASSLGRYYGYTF.

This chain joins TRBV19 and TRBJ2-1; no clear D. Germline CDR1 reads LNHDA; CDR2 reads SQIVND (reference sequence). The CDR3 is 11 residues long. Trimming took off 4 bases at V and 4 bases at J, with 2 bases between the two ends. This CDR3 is CASSTYNEQFF. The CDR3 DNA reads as TGTGCCAGTAGTACATACAATGAGCAGTTCTTC.

The CDR3 region has the DNA TGTGCCAGCAGCTTAGCCACAGCATCGGGGCAGCCCCAGCATTTT. Its translation is CASSLATASGQPQHF. J is TRBJ1-5 and V is TRBV7-8; no clear D gene. Germline V CDR1 and CDR2: SGHVS, FQNEAQ. The CDR3 runs 15 residues. With 0 bases removed from V and 7 bases from J, the gap between germline ends came to 13 bases.

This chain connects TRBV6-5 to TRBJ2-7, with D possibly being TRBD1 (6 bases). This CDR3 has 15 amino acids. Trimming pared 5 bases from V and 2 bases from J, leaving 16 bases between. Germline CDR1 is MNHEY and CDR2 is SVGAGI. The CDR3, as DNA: TGTGCCAGCAGTAGGGAACAGGGAAGGACCTACGAGCAGTACTTC. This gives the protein CASSREQGRTYEQYF.

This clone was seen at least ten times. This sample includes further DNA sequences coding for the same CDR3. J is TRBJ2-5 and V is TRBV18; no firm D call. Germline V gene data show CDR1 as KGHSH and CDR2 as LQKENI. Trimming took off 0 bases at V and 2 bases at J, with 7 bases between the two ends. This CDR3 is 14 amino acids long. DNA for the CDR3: TGTGCCAGCTCACCACCCGGAATTCAAGAGACCCAGTACTTC. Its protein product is CASSPPGIQETQYF.

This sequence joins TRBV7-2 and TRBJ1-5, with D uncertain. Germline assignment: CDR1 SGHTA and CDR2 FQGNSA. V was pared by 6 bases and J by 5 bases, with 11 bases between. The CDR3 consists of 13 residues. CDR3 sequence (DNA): TGTGCCAGCAGTTCCGCTCGCGATCAGCCCCAGCATTTT. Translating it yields CASSSARDQPQHF.

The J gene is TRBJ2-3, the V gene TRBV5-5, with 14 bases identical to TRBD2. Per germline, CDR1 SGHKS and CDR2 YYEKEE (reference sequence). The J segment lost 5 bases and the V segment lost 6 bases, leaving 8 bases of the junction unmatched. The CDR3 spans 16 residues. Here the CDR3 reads CASKLGTSGGEDTQYF. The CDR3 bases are TGTGCCAGCAAGTTAGGGACTAGCGGGGGCGAAGATACGCAGTATTTT.

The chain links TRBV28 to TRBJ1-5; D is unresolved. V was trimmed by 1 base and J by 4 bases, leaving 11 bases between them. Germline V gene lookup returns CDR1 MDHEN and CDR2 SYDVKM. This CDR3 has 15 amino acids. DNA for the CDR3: TGTGCCAGCAGTTTATCCATCGCCAGGAATCAGCCCCAGCATTTT. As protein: CASSLSIARNQPQHF.

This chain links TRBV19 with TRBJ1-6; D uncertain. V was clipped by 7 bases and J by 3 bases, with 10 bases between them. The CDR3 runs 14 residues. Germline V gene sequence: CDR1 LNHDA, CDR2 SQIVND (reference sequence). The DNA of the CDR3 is TGTGCCAGTACCGGGGTGAGCTATAATTCACCCCTCCACTTT. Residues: CASTGVSYNSPLHF.

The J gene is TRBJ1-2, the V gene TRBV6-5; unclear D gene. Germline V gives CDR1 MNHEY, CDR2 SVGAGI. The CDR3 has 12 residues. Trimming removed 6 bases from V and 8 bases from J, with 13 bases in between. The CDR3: CASSSDLEGYTF. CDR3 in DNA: TGTGCCAGCAGCTCGGACTTGGAGGGCTACACCTTC.

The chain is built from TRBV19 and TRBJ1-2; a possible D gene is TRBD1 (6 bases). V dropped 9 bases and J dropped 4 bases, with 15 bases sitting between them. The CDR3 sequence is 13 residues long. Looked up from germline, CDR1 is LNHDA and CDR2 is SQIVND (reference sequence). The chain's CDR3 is CASISQGAYGYTF. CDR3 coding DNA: TGTGCCAGCATCTCACAGGGAGCCTATGGCTACACCTTC.

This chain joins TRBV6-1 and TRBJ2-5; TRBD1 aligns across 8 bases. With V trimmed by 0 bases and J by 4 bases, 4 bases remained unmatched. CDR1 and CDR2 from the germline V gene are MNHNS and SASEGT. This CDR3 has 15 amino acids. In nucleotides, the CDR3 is TGTGCCAGCAGTGAAGCCGGGACAGGCGGAGAGACCCAGTACTTC. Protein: CASSEAGTGGETQYF.

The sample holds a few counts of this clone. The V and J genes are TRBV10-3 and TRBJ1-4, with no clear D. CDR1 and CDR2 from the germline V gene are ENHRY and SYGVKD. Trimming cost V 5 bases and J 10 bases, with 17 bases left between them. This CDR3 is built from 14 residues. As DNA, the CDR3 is TGTGCCATCAGTCCCGACGGCTCGAGAGGAAAACTGTTTTTT. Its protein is CAISPDGSRGKLFF.

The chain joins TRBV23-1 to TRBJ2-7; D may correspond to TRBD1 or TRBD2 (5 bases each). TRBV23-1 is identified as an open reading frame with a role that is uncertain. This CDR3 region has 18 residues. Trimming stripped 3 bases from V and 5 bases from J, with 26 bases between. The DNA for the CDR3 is TGCGCCAGCAGTCAGGGGTTGGGCTCTTGGGGGAGAAGAGACGAGCAGTACTTC. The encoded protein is CASSQGLGSWGRRDEQYF.

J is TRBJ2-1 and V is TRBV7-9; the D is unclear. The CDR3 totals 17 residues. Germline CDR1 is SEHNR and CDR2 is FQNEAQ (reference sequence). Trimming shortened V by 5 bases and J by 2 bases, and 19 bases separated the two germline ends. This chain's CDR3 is CASSLRSPRRTYNEQFF. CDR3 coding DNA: TGTGCCAGCAGCCTCCGCTCCCCCAGGCGCACCTACAATGAGCAGTTCTTC.

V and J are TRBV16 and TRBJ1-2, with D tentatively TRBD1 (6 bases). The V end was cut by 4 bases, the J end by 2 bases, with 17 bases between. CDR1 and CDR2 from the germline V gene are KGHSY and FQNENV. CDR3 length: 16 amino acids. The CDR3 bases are TGTGCCAGCAGCCTCCTTCCGGGGAGGGGGAACTATGGCTACACCTTC. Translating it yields CASSLLPGRGNYGYTF. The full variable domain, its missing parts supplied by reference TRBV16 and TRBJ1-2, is GEEVAQTPKHLVRGEGQKAKLYCAPIKGHSYVFWYQQVLKNEFKFLISFQNENVFDETGMPKERFSAKCLPNSPCSLEIQATKLEDSAVYFCASSLLPGRGNYGYTFGSGTRLTVV.

CDR3 DNA: TGCGCCAGCAGCCAATCCACTAGCGGGGCCTCCTACGAGCAGTACTTC. Translating gives CASSQSTSGASYEQYF. The gene calls are TRBV4-3 and TRBJ2-7, with 10 bases lining up with TRBD2. The trim removed 2 bases at V and 0 bases at J, leaving 4 bases unmatched. Per the germline V gene, CDR1 is LGHNA and CDR2 is YSLEER. There are 16 residues in the CDR3.

CDR3 amino acids: CASSVSGRTDTQYF. CDR3 coding DNA: TGTGCCAGCAGCGTTAGCGGGAGAACTGATACGCAGTATTTT. The chain couples TRBV9 to TRBJ2-3; 9 bases fit TRBD2. Germline-derived CDR1 and CDR2 are SGDLS and YYNGEE. CDR3 length: 14 residues. J lost 6 bases, V lost 2 bases, and 4 bases had no gene match. The whole variable domain, remainder taken from reference TRBV9 and TRBJ2-3, is DSGVTQTPKHLITATGQRVTLRCSPRSGDLSVYWYQQSLDQGLQFLIQYYNGEERAKGNILERFSAQQFPDLHSELNLSSLELGDSALYFCASSVSGRTDTQYFGPGTRLTVL.

CDR3 coding DNA: TGTGCCAGCAGTTACGGGGGGACATTTTGGGATGAGCAGTTCTTC. Protein sequence: CASSYGGTFWDEQFF. This sequence joins TRBV6-5 and TRBJ2-1; D may match TRBD1 or TRBD2 (6 bases each). This CDR3 has 15 amino acids. In germline, CDR1 is MNHEY, CDR2 SVGAGI. The V and J ends lost 2 bases and 8 bases respectively, with 16 bases between them.

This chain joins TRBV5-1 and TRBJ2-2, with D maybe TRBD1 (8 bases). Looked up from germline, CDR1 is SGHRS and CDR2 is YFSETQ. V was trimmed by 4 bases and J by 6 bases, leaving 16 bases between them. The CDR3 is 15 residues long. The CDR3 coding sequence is TGCGCCAGCAGCGACAGACAGGGGAGGGCCGGGGAGCTGTTTTTT. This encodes CASSDRQGRAGELFF.

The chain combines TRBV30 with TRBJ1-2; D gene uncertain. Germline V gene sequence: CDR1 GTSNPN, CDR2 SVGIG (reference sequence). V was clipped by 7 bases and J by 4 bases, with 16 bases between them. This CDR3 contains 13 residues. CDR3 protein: CASPGGLIYGYTF. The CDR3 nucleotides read TGTGCCTCCCCGGGAGGGCTTATCTATGGCTACACCTTC.

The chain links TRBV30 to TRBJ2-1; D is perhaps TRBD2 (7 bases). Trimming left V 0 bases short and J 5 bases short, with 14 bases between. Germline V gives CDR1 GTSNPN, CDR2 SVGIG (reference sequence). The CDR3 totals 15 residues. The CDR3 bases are TGTGCCTGGAGTGTAGGTGGGGGGGCACACAATGAGCAGTTCTTC. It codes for CAWSVGGGAHNEQFF.